Below are 11 T cell receptor beta chains sequenced from a single sample in a study of T cells after yellow fever vaccination. TCRdb re-called the 5' RACE reads through MiXCR, storing one row per CDR3 protein. This sample has about 260,000 distinct CDR3 sequences, with roughly 13% found just once. Here the sequenced sample was CD4+ T cells sorted from PBMCs, taken 45 days after the yellow fever booster vaccination. Source of these receptors: a man younger than 45 who received the YFV17D yellow fever vaccine.

This clonotype was detected a few times. The chain uses TRBV28 and TRBJ1-5; tentatively, D is TRBD1 (5 bases). The ends were cut back, 3 bases at V and 6 bases at J, with 18 bases in the middle. Germline V gene data show CDR1 as MDHEN and CDR2 as SYDVKM. The CDR3 covers 16 residues. CDR3 sequence (DNA): TGTGCCAGCAGTTTTCCCGGTCAGGGCTTTAGTCAGCCCCAGCATTTT. The encoded protein is CASSFPGQGFSQPQHF.

V gene TRBV7-2 combines with J gene TRBJ2-2; TRBD2 agrees at 9 bases. Germline V CDR1 and CDR2: SGHTA, FQGNSA. The CDR3 is 13 amino acids. The CDR3 DNA reads TGTGGTGCGGGAGGGCCGTACACCGGGGAGCTGTTTTTT. The encoded protein is CGAGGPYTGELFF.

The table lists this clonotype with a few counts. The chain is built from TRBV12-3 or TRBV12-4 and TRBJ2-7, with TRBD2 as a possible D gene (5 bases). Trimming stripped 4 bases from V and 3 bases from J, with 7 bases between. CDR3 length: 12 amino acids. The CDR3 DNA follows: TGTGCCAGCAGTTACACTAGCTACGAGCAGTACTTC. It translates to CASSYTSYEQYF.

This clonotype was observed a handful of times. The chain is built from TRBV15 and TRBJ2-1; TRBD2 aligns across 16 bases. The junction had 7 bases not matched to a gene; V was cut back by 1 base and J by 7 bases. Germline V CDR1 and CDR2: LNHNV, YYDKDF (reference sequence). This CDR3 has 18 residues. The CDR3 protein is CATSRAPGLAGGRNEQFF. For the CDR3, the DNA is TGTGCCACCAGCAGAGCACCGGGACTAGCGGGAGGGAGGAATGAGCAGTTCTTC.

The chain uses TRBV2 and TRBJ2-5, with TRBD2 as a possible D gene (5 bases). The V and J ends lost 8 bases and 5 bases respectively, with 9 bases between them. This CDR3 has 11 amino acids. The germline V gene encodes CDR1 SNHLY and CDR2 FYNNEI. The CDR3 loop reads CASEGWETQYF. CDR3 DNA sequence: TGTGCCAGCGAGGGCTGGGAGACCCAGTACTTC.

This rearrangement joins TRBV4-3 to TRBJ2-3; maybe TRBD2 (6 bases). The CDR3 sequence is 16 residues long. Trimming removed 5 bases from V and 6 bases from J, with 21 bases in between. Germline CDR1 LGHNA, CDR2 YSLEER. CDR3 sequence: CASSTQAGPKGDTQYF. The CDR3 DNA reads TGCGCCAGCAGCACTCAAGCGGGCCCGAAAGGTGATACGCAGTATTTT.

This clonotype was counted at least ten times. The chain links TRBV12-3 or TRBV12-4 to TRBJ1-2; D gene ambiguous. The V end lost 6 bases, the J end lost 3 bases, and 14 bases lay between the germline ends. The CDR3 runs to 14 residues. Here the CDR3 DNA reads TGTGCCAGCAGCCCTTCTCGGAACGACTATGGCTACACCTTC. Encoded protein: CASSPSRNDYGYTF.

The chain has TRBV19 and TRBJ1-1; no clear D gene. Germline V gives CDR1 LNHDA, CDR2 SQIVND (reference sequence). The V and J ends lost 4 bases and 6 bases respectively, with 15 bases between them. CDR3 length: 14 residues. CDR3 protein: CASSRSVITPEAFF. Written as DNA, the CDR3 is TGTGCCAGTAGTAGGTCGGTGATTACTCCTGAAGCTTTCTTT.

The chain is built from TRBV7-2 and TRBJ2-1; D call uncertain. V dropped 0 bases and J dropped 10 bases, with 16 bases sitting between them. This CDR3 is built from 15 residues. Germline CDR1 is SGHTA and CDR2 is FQGNSA. The CDR3 nucleotides read TGTGCCAGCAGCTTAGCTGGTCTAGGGCGGCGCGAGCAGTTCTTC. It specifies CASSLAGLGRREQFF.

Only a few counts were recorded for this clonotype. The rearrangement uses TRBV12-3 or TRBV12-4 and TRBJ2-2; D unresolved. V was cut by 3 bases and J by 5 bases, with 13 bases left in between. The CDR3 is made up of 15 amino acids. CDR3 DNA: TGTGCCAGCAGTTTTCCCGTCGGATGGACCGGGGAGCTGTTTTTT. Encoded protein: CASSFPVGWTGELFF.

This clonotype was recorded many times. J is TRBJ2-5 and V is TRBV29-1, with D tentatively TRBD2 (6 bases). The CDR3 covers 11 residues. V lost 4 bases to trimming and J lost 4 bases, with 7 bases between them. In germline, CDR1 is SQVTM, CDR2 ANQGSEA. CDR3 protein: CSVVGGETQYF. DNA of the CDR3: TGCAGCGTTGTCGGGGGAGAGACCCAGTACTTC.